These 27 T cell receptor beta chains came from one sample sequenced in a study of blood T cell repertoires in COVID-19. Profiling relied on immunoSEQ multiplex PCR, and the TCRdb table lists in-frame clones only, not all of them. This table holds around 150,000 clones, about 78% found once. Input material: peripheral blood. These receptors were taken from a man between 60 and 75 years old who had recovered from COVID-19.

CDR3: CASSLGLAGITDTQYF. The CDR3 bases are TGTGCCAGCAGCTTAGGGCTAGCGGGTATCACAGATACGCAGTATTTT. V gene TRBV7-9 combines with J gene TRBJ2-3; the match to TRBD2 covers 8 bases. Trimming removed 1 base from V and 2 bases from J; junction bases left unmatched: 5. The CDR3 sequence is 16 residues long. Germline CDR1 and CDR2: SEHNR and FQNEAQ (reference sequence).

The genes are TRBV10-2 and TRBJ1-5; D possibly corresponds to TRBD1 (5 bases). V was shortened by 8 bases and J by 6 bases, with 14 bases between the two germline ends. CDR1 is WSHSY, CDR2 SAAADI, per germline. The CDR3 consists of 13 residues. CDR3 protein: CASGQGGAQPQHF. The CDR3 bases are TGCGCCAGCGGCCAGGGTGGCGCTCAGCCCCAGCATTTT.

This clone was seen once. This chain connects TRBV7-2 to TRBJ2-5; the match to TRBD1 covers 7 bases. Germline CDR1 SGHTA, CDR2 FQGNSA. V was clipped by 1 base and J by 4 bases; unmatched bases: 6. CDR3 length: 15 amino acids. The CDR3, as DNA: TGTGCCAGCAGCTTAGGAGGGGGCATTCCAGAGACCCAGTACTTC. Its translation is CASSLGGGIPETQYF.

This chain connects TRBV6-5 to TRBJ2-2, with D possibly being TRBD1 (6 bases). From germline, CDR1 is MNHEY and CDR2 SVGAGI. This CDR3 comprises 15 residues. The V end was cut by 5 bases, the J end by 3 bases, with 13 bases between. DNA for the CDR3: TGTGCCAGCAGTCCCCAGGGGCAGTACACCGGGGAGCTGTTTTTT. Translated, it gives CASSPQGQYTGELFF.

This chain's CDR3 is CASSPGQGATGELFF. The CDR3, as DNA: TGTGCCAGTTCTCCGGGACAGGGGGCCACCGGGGAGCTGTTTTTT. The chain has TRBV6-4 and TRBJ2-2; TRBD1 matches 12 bases. CDR1 MRHNA and CDR2 SNTAGT come from the germline V gene. The CDR3 extends over 15 amino acids. The V and J ends lost 9 bases and 4 bases, in that order; junction bases with no gene match: 6.

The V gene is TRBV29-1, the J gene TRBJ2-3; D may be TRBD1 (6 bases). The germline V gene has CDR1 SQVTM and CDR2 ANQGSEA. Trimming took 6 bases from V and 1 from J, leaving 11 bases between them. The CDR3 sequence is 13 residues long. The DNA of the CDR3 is TGCAGCGTGATAGAGGGGGGCACAGATACGCAGTATTTT. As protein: CSVIEGGTDTQYF.

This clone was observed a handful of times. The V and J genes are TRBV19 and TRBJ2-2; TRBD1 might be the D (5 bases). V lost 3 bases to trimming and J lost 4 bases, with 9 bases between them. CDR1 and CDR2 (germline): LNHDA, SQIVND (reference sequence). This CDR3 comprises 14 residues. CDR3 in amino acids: CASSIRTSTGELFF. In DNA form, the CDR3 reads TGTGCCAGTAGTATCCGGACAAGCACCGGGGAGCTGTTTTTT.

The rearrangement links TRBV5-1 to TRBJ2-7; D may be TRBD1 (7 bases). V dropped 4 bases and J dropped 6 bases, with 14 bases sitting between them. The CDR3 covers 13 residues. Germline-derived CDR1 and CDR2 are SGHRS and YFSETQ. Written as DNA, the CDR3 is TGCGCCAGCAGCCTGGGACAGCGGGTCGAGCAGTACTTC. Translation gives CASSLGQRVEQYF.

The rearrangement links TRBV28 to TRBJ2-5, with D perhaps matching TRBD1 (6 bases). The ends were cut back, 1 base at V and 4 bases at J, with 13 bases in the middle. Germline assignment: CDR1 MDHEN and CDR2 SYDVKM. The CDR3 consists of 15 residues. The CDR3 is CASSLLAGVAETQYF. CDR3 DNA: TGTGCCAGCAGTTTATTGGCAGGGGTGGCAGAGACCCAGTACTTC.

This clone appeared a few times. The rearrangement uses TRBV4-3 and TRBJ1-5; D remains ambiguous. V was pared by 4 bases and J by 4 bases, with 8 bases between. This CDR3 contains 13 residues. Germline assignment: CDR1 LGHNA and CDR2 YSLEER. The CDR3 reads CASSRDINQPQHF. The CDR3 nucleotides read TGCGCCAGCAGCCGAGACATTAATCAGCCCCAGCATTTT.

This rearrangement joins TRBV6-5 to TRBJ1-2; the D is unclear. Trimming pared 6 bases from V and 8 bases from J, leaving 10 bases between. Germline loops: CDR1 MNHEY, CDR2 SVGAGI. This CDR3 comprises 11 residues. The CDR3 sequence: CASRATGGYTF. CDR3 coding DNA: TGTGCCAGCAGAGCGACCGGAGGCTACACCTTC.

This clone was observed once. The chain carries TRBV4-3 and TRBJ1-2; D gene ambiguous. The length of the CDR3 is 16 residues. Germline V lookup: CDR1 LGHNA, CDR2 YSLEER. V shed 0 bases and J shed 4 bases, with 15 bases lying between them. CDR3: CASSQDLRAGSYGYTF. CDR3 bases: TGCGCCAGCAGCCAAGATCTGAGGGCCGGTTCCTATGGCTACACCTTC.

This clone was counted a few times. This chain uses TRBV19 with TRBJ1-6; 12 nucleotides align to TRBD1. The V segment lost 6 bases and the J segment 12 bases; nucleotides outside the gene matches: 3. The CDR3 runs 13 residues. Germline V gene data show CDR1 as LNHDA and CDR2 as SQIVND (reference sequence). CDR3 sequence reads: CASRGTGGIPLHF. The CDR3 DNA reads TGTGCCAGTAGAGGGACAGGGGGCATACCCCTCCACTTT.

The CDR3 protein is CASRGGQMNTEAFF. CDR3 nucleotides: TGTGCCAGCAGGGGAGGGCAGATGAACACTGAAGCTTTCTTT. The V and J genes are TRBV2 and TRBJ1-1, with unresolved D. The CDR3 covers 14 residues. V lost 6 bases and J lost 0, with 11 bases in between. Germline loops: CDR1 SNHLY, CDR2 FYNNEI.

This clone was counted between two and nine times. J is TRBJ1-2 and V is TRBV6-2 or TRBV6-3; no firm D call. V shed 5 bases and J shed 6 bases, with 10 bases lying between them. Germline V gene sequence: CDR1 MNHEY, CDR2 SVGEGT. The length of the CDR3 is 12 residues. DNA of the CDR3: TGTGCCAGCAGTCACGAGGATCATGGCTACACCTTC. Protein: CASSHEDHGYTF.

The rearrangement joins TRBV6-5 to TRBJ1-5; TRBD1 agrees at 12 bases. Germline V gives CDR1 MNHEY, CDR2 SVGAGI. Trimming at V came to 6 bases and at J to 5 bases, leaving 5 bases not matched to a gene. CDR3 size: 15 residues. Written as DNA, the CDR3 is TGTGCCAGCAGCCGGGACAGGGGGCGAGATCAGCCCCAGCATTTT. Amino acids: CASSRDRGRDQPQHF.

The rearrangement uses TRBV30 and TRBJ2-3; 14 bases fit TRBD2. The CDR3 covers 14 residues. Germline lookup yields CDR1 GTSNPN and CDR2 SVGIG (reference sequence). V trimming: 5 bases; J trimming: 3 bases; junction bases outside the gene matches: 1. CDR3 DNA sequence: TGTGCCTGGGGGACTAGCGGGGGAACAGATACGCAGTATTTT. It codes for CAWGTSGGTDTQYF.

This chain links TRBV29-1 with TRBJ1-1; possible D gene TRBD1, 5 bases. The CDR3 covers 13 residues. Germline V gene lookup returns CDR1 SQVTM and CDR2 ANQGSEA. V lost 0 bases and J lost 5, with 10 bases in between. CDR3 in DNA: TGCAGCGTTGAAGAGGGGGGTGATACTGAAGCTTTCTTT. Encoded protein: CSVEEGGDTEAFF.

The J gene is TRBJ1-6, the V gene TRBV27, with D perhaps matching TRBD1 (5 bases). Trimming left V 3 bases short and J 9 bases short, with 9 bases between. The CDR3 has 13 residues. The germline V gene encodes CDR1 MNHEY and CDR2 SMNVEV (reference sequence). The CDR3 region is CASSFDRSSPLHF. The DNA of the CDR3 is TGTGCCAGCAGTTTCGACAGATCTTCACCCCTCCACTTT.

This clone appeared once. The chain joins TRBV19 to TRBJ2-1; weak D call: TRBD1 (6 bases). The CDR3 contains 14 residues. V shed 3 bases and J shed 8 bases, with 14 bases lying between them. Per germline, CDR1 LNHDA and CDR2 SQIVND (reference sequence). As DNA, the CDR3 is TGTGCCAGTAGTATCCGAAAGGGGGAGCATGAGCAGTTCTTC. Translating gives CASSIRKGEHEQFF.

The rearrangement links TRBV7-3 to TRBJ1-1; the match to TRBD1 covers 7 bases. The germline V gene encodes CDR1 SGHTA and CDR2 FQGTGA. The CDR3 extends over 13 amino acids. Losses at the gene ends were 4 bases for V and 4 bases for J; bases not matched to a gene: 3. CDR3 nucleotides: TGTGCCAGCAGCTCCCCAGGGGGCACTGAAGCTTTCTTT. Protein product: CASSSPGGTEAFF.

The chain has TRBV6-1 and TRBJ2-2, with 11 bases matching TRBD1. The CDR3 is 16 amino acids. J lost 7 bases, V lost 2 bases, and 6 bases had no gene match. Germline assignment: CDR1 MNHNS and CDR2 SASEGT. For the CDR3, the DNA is TGTGCCAGCAGTGAATCAGGACAGGGGGCGAGCGGGGAGCTGTTTTTT. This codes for CASSESGQGASGELFF.

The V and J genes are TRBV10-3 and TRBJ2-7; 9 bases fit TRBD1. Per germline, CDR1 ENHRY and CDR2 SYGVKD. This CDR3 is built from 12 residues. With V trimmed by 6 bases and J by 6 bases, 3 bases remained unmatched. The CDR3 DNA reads TGTGCCATCAGCGGGACAGGGTCCGAGCAGTACTTC. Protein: CAISGTGSEQYF.

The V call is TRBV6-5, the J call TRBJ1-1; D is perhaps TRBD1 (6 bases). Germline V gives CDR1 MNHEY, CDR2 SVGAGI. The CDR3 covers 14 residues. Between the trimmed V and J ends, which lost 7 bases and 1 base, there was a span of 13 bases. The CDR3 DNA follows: TGTGCCAGCAACGATTGGGGGCAGAACACTGAAGCTTTCTTT. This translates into CASNDWGQNTEAFF.

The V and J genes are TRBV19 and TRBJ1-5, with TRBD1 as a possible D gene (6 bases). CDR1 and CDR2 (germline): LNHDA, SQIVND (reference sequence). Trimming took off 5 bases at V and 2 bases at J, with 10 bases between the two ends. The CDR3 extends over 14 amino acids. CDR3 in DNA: TGTGCCAGTAGTCTCAACAGGGGCAATCAGCCCCAGCATTTT. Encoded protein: CASSLNRGNQPQHF.

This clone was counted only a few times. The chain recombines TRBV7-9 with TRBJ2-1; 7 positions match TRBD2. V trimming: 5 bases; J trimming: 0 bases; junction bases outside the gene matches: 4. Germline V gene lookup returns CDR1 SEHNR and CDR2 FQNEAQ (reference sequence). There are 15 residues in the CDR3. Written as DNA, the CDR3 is TGTGCCAGCAGCCAGGGCGGGAGCTCCTACAATGAGCAGTTCTTC. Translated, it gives CASSQGGSSYNEQFF.

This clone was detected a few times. CDR3 bases: TGTGCCAGCAGTTCCCTGACCCCAGTGGGGGGATATGGCTACACCTTC. Translation gives CASSSLTPVGGYGYTF. The chain recombines TRBV28 with TRBJ1-2, with D possibly being TRBD1 (5 bases). With 4 bases removed from V and 5 bases from J, the gap between germline ends came to 20 bases. The CDR3 sequence is 16 residues long. Germline lookup yields CDR1 MDHEN and CDR2 SYDVKM.